The 18 T cell receptor beta chains in this list originate from one sample, sequenced in a study of cytomegalovirus exposure and HLA in healthy donors. 13 Jbeta primers and 60 Vbeta primers were used for the PCR. Assay: immunoSEQ multiplex PCR; the TCRdb copy retains only in-frame clones and omits some. Of approximately 220,000 clones in the sample, 65% to 80% are singletons; the top ten hold around 0.2%. The sample comprised PBMCs. The receptors were sampled from a girl aged 2-10 years in good health and CMV-seronegative.

The CDR3 loop reads CASSSLPPQQETQYF. The CDR3, as DNA: TGTGCCAGCAGTTCCCTTCCTCCACAGCAAGAGACCCAGTACTTC. V is TRBV6-5 and J is TRBJ2-5; D call uncertain. V shed 4 bases and J shed 2 bases, with 14 bases lying between them. The length of the CDR3 is 15 residues. CDR1 and CDR2 (germline): MNHEY, SVGAGI.

This rearrangement joins TRBV6-5 to TRBJ2-7; D is possibly TRBD2 (6 bases). The V end was cut by 5 bases, the J end by 6 bases, with 17 bases between. The CDR3 sequence is 14 residues long. Per the germline V gene, CDR1 is MNHEY and CDR2 is SVGAGI. The CDR3 DNA sequence: TGTGCCAGCAGTCCCCGCCGGGGGAGCTCCGAGCAGTACTTC. This encodes CASSPRRGSSEQYF.

The gene calls are TRBV6-1 and TRBJ1-2; 7 bases map to TRBD1. Germline CDR1 reads MNHNS; CDR2 reads SASEGT. The CDR3 spans 15 residues. J gave up 1 base and V 2 bases, and 4 bases lay outside the gene matches. The chain's CDR3 is CASSETPGGNYGYTF. As DNA, the CDR3 is TGTGCCAGCAGTGAAACGCCAGGGGGTAACTATGGCTACACCTTC.

The rearrangement links TRBV6-6 to TRBJ1-2; TRBD1 matches at 9 bases. V was pared by 6 bases and J by 6 bases, with 2 bases of the junction left unmatched. The CDR3 loop spans 12 amino acids. Germline V CDR1 and CDR2: MNHNY, SVGAGI (reference sequence). The chain's CDR3 is CASSGQGNGYTF. CDR3 in DNA: TGTGCCAGCAGCGGACAGGGGAATGGCTACACCTTC.

V gene TRBV9 combines with J gene TRBJ2-5; 14 bases match TRBD2. The CDR3 loop spans 17 amino acids. Germline values: CDR1 SGDLS, CDR2 YYNGEE. Trimming at V came to 3 bases and at J to 4 bases, leaving 8 bases not matched to a gene. CDR3 sequence reads: CASSAQGLAGGTETQYF. Here the CDR3 DNA reads TGTGCCAGCAGCGCCCAAGGACTAGCGGGGGGTACAGAGACCCAGTACTTC.

V gene TRBV12-5 combines with J gene TRBJ2-3, with 8 positions matching TRBD2. Trimming removed 6 bases from V and 1 base from J; junction bases left unmatched: 6. The CDR3 has 15 residues. CDR1 is LGHNT, CDR2 FRNRAP, per germline. CDR3 nucleotide sequence: TGTGCTAGTGGGAACGGGGGGGGCCGCACAGATACGCAGTATTTT. Translation gives CASGNGGGRTDTQYF.

The chain couples TRBV6-4 to TRBJ1-6; D is ambiguous. CDR1 MRHNA and CDR2 SNTAGT come from the germline V gene. V dropped 2 bases and J dropped 7 bases, with 15 bases sitting between them. The CDR3 sequence is 16 residues long. In nucleotides, the CDR3 is TGTGCCAGCAGTGACCCACTCGGACTGATAAATTCACCCCTCCACTTT. Translating it yields CASSDPLGLINSPLHF.

The genes are TRBV19 and TRBJ2-3, with TRBD1 matching over 8 bases. The CDR3 has 15 amino acids. V dropped 9 bases and J dropped 2; count of bases not matched to a gene: 10. Germline lookup yields CDR1 LNHDA and CDR2 SQIVND (reference sequence). The CDR3 DNA follows: TGTGCCAGCCGACAGGGGACCTTCCTCACAGATACGCAGTATTTT. Its protein product is CASRQGTFLTDTQYF. The full variable domain, in which reference TRBV19 and TRBJ2-3 provide the parts outside the CDR3, is DGGITQSPKYLFRKEGQNVTLSCEQNLNHDAMYWYRQDPGQGLRLIYYSQIVNDFQKGDIAEGYSVSREKKESFPLTVTSAQKNPTAFYLCASRQGTFLTDTQYFGPGTRLTVL.

Only one count was recorded for this clone. The chain combines TRBV5-5 with TRBJ1-5; possible D gene TRBD1, 5 bases. Germline V gives CDR1 SGHKS, CDR2 YYEKEE (reference sequence). The CDR3 is 19 amino acids. Trimming took 0 bases from V and 0 from J, leaving 19 bases between them. The CDR3 loop is CASSLAGGSLDYSNQPQHF. The CDR3 coding sequence is TGTGCCAGCAGCTTGGCCGGGGGATCCCTAGATTATAGCAATCAGCCCCAGCATTTT.

V gene TRBV9 combines with J gene TRBJ2-1; 10 bases agree with TRBD2. This CDR3 comprises 18 residues. Per the germline V gene, CDR1 is SGDLS and CDR2 is YYNGEE. V trimming: 4 bases; J trimming: 3 bases; junction bases outside the gene matches: 13. In nucleotides, the CDR3 is TGTGCCAGCAGCTCAAACAGGAGGACTAGCGGATACTACAATGAGCAGTTCTTC. Encoded protein: CASSSNRRTSGYYNEQFF.

The rearrangement links TRBV5-1 to TRBJ2-3; maybe TRBD1 (5 bases). This CDR3 is built from 15 residues. Trimming left V 4 bases short and J 0 bases short, with 12 bases between. Germline CDR1 and CDR2: SGHRS and YFSETQ. CDR3 nucleotides: TGCGCCAGCAGCCAGGACACATCTAGCACAGATACGCAGTATTTT. Translated, it gives CASSQDTSSTDTQYF.

The chain links TRBV6-5 to TRBJ1-2, with D unclear. There are 15 residues in the CDR3. Germline CDR1 is MNHEY and CDR2 is SVGAGI. Trimming removed 6 bases at V and 4 bases at J, with 18 bases between. The CDR3 DNA is TGTGCCAGCAGGTCGGGAGGGCAGCCCGTCTATGGCTACACCTTC. This gives the protein CASRSGGQPVYGYTF.

This clone came up a few times. The CDR3 sequence is CASSQVWGGYNEQFF. In nucleotides, the CDR3 is TGTGCCAGCAGCCAAGTGTGGGGGGGGTACAATGAGCAGTTCTTC. The chain employs TRBV9 and TRBJ2-1; 7 positions agree with TRBD2. Germline V CDR1 and CDR2: SGDLS, YYNGEE. The length of the CDR3 is 15 residues. Trimming at V came to 4 bases and at J to 4 bases, leaving 8 bases not matched to a gene.

This clone has a handful of counts. The chain links TRBV11-3 to TRBJ2-7; 7 bases are a match to TRBD1. The germline V gene has CDR1 SGHNT and CDR2 YENEEA. This CDR3 has 13 amino acids. V was pared by 8 bases and J by 3 bases, with 7 bases of the junction left unmatched. The CDR3 sequence: CASSATGSYEQYF. In DNA, the CDR3 is TGTGCCAGCTCAGCGACAGGGAGCTACGAGCAGTACTTC.

A remark on this clone: An end of the junction differs from the germline gene, which may be a read error. The chain uses TRBV13 and TRBJ1-2; 7 bases are a match to TRBD1. This CDR3 has 11 residues. Germline loops: CDR1 PRHDT, CDR2 FYEKMQ (reference sequence). This CDR3 reads CANSPGQVYTF. The CDR3 nucleotides are TGTGCCAACAGCCCAGGACAGGTCTACACCTTC. Drawing the rest from reference TRBV13 and TRBJ1-2, the complete variable domain is AAGVIQSPRHLIKEKRETATLKCYPIPRHDTVYWYQQGPGQDPQFLISFYEKMQSDKGSIPDRFSAQQFSDYHSELNMSSLELGDSALYFCANSPGQVYTFGSGTRLTVV.

As for this clone: The germline gene is not matched at one end of the junction; a read error may be the cause. The J gene is TRBJ2-4, the V gene TRBV7-2; possible D gene TRBD2, 6 bases. The CDR3 loop spans 15 amino acids. Germline V CDR1 and CDR2: SGHTA, FQGNSA. The CDR3 DNA follows: TGTGCCAGCAGCCGGGGGAGCGGAGCCGAAAACATTCAGTACTTC. Its translation: CASSRGSGAENIQYF.

The V and J genes are TRBV29-1 and TRBJ2-7; the D gene is possibly TRBD2 (5 bases). The ends were cut back, 6 bases at V and 4 bases at J, with 25 bases in the middle. The length of the CDR3 is 16 residues. The germline gives CDR1 SQVTM, CDR2 ANQGSEA. CDR3 loop: CSVIPFGGTPGYEQYF. CDR3 nucleotides: TGCAGCGTGATCCCCTTTGGAGGTACCCCCGGGTACGAGCAGTACTTC.

V usage is TRBV19 and J usage is TRBJ2-5; D uncertain. Germline CDR1 LNHDA, CDR2 SQIVND (reference sequence). The CDR3 spans 15 residues. The V and J ends lost 8 bases and 2 bases respectively, with 18 bases between them. The CDR3 coding sequence is TGTGCCAGTCTCGACATCAAAGACAAGCAAGAGACCCAGTACTTC. Translated: CASLDIKDKQETQYF.